What follows are 30 T cell receptor beta chains derived from one specimen sequenced in a study of vaccination effects on CD4 cells after COVID-19. The table came from immunoSEQ multiplex PCR; TCRdb's copy has only in-frame clones and leaves some out. The sample consists of 50,000 or so clones, roughly 73% of them appearing once. Pools of viral peptides were used by the ViraFEST assay to expand antigen-specific CD4+ T cells ahead of sequencing. Cells that had been cultured for 10 days were the source of isolated CD4+ T cells. No vaccinee had earlier SARS-CoV-2 infection, and nucleocapsid antibodies were negative. No antigen has been assigned to these receptors. Sequencing was performed on CD4+ T cells from PBMCs cultured with HCoV-OC43 spike peptides, taken before COVID-19 vaccination. Indicated subset: HCoV-OC43 spike overlapping peptide pool stimulation. The receptors here all came from a human donor who received a COVID-19 vaccine.

The chain links TRBV3-1 (or the pseudogene TRBV3-2) to TRBJ1-1; D gene uncertain. V gave up 7 bases and J gave up 4 bases, with 22 bases separating them. Germline assignment: CDR1 LGHDT and CDR2 YNNKEL (reference sequence). The CDR3 totals 16 residues. The CDR3 is CASTISGSQDFTEAFF. CDR3 coding DNA: TGTGCCAGCACCATCTCTGGATCACAAGATTTCACTGAAGCTTTCTTT.

The J gene is TRBJ1-1, the V gene TRBV7-9, with D tentatively TRBD1 (6 bases). The V and J ends lost 3 bases and 5 bases respectively, with 13 bases between them. The CDR3 contains 14 residues. The germline gives CDR1 SEHNR, CDR2 FQNEAQ (reference sequence). CDR3 residues: CASSLGGVGTEAFF. DNA of the CDR3: TGTGCCAGCAGCTTGGGGGGCGTTGGGACTGAAGCTTTCTTT.

V and J are TRBV6-2 or TRBV6-3 and TRBJ2-2, with a weak D call TRBD1 (5 bases). CDR1 and CDR2 (germline): MNHEY, SVGEGT. Trimming removed 1 base from V and 4 bases from J, with 16 bases in between. This CDR3 region has 17 residues. The chain's CDR3 is CASSYYSGALGTGELFF. In DNA, the CDR3 is TGTGCCAGCAGTTACTACAGTGGGGCTCTAGGCACCGGGGAGCTGTTTTTT.

The chain employs TRBV5-1 and TRBJ1-2; a weak D match, TRBD1 (5 bases). The CDR3 is made up of 14 amino acids. Trimming removed 2 bases at V and 5 bases at J, with 13 bases between. The germline CDR1 and CDR2 sequences are SGHRS and YFSETQ. CDR3 sequence reads: CASSFSGTDYGYTF. CDR3 bases: TGCGCCAGCAGCTTCTCCGGGACGGATTATGGCTACACCTTC.

This clone was detected only once. This chain connects TRBV9 to TRBJ1-3; no definite D call. Germline V gives CDR1 SGDLS, CDR2 YYNGEE. The V end lost 0 bases, the J end lost 0 bases, and 10 bases lay between the germline ends. The CDR3 contains 16 residues. The chain's CDR3 is CASSVVFLASGNTIYF. The CDR3 DNA follows: TGTGCCAGCAGCGTAGTGTTTCTGGCCTCTGGAAACACCATATATTTT.

CDR3: CASSSFSGDTEAFF. The CDR3 DNA follows: TGTGCCAGCAGCTCGTTTTCCGGAGACACTGAAGCTTTCTTT. The chain recombines TRBV7-9 with TRBJ1-1; D is uncertain. The CDR3 extends over 14 amino acids. Germline lookup yields CDR1 SEHNR and CDR2 FQNEAQ (reference sequence). Trimming left V 4 bases short and J 3 bases short, with 12 bases between. The full variable domain, with the rest looked up from reference TRBV7-9 and TRBJ1-1, is DTGVSQNPRHKITKRGQNVTFRCDPISEHNRLYWYRQTLGQGPEFLTYFQNEAQLEKSRLLSDRFSAERPKGSFSTLEIQRTEQGDSAMYLCASSSFSGDTEAFFGQGTRLTVV.

This chain links TRBV6-5 with TRBJ2-3, with a possible D match to TRBD1 (6 bases). The germline gives CDR1 MNHEY, CDR2 SVGAGI. The CDR3 consists of 14 residues. The V end lost 5 bases, the J end lost 0 bases, and 9 bases lay between the germline ends. As DNA, the CDR3 is TGTGCCAGCAGTAGGACAGTTAGCACAGATACGCAGTATTTT. Protein sequence: CASSRTVSTDTQYF.

The chain uses TRBV12-3 or TRBV12-4 and TRBJ1-2, with D unclear. The CDR3 length is 13 residues. V was pared by 3 bases and J by 2 bases, with 7 bases between. The CDR3 reads CASSFGQNYGYTF. The CDR3 region has the DNA TGTGCCAGCAGTTTCGGGCAGAACTATGGCTACACCTTC.

The rearrangement joins TRBV7-8 to TRBJ2-2, with 9 nucleotides matching TRBD2. The ends lost 3 bases at V and 8 bases at J; junction bases unmatched: 7. This CDR3 has 15 residues. In germline, CDR1 is SGHVS, CDR2 FQNEAQ. The CDR3 sequence: CASSFSGGPQGELFF. Written as DNA, the CDR3 is TGTGCCAGCAGCTTTAGCGGGGGTCCGCAGGGGGAGCTGTTTTTT.

This clone was seen only once. The V call is TRBV18, the J call TRBJ2-2; no definite D call. CDR3 length: 13 residues. V dropped 6 bases and J dropped 7 bases, with 12 bases sitting between them. CDR1 and CDR2 (germline): KGHSH, LQKENI. The CDR3 spells CASSPLLSGELFF. The CDR3 nucleotides are TGTGCCAGCTCGCCCCTTCTCAGCGGGGAGCTGTTTTTT.

V usage is TRBV6-2 or TRBV6-3 and J usage is TRBJ1-5, with D hard to call. The germline CDR1 and CDR2 sequences are MNHEY and SVGEGT. The ends were cut back, 6 bases at V and 6 bases at J, with 15 bases in the middle. CDR3 length: 14 residues. CDR3 nucleotide sequence: TGTGCCAGCAGCTCCCCTCACGGCGGTCAGCCCCAGCATTTT. It yields the protein CASSSPHGGQPQHF.

The chain joins TRBV5-4 to TRBJ2-5; 10 positions agree with TRBD1. Looked up from germline, CDR1 is SGHNT and CDR2 is YYREEE (reference sequence). The CDR3 is 14 amino acids. V was pared by 4 bases and J by 4 bases, with 4 bases of the junction left unmatched. CDR3 in DNA: TGTGCCAGCAGCCGCGACAGGGGGCTAGAGACCCAGTACTTC. This encodes CASSRDRGLETQYF.

The chain recombines TRBV10-2 with TRBJ1-1; the D is unclear. Germline assignment: CDR1 WSHSY and CDR2 SAAADI. The CDR3 is 11 amino acids. The germline V and J ends were trimmed by 3 bases and 8 bases, with 7 bases remaining between them. For the CDR3, the DNA is TGCGCCAGCAGTGAATCCTGGGAAGCTTTCTTT. It is translated as CASSESWEAFF.

This chain connects TRBV7-2 to TRBJ2-3; D gene uncertain. Germline CDR1 SGHTA, CDR2 FQGNSA. V shed 6 bases and J shed 6 bases, with 7 bases lying between them. The CDR3 runs 11 residues. The CDR3: CASRPGDTQYF. Written as DNA, the CDR3 is TGTGCCAGCAGGCCCGGGGATACGCAGTATTTT.

The CDR3 nucleotides read TGTGCCACCAGTGATCGAGAACGCATCTACAATGAGCAGTTCTTC. This codes for CATSDRERIYNEQFF. V usage is TRBV24-1 and J usage is TRBJ2-1, with D uncertain. The CDR3 has 15 residues. Germline-derived CDR1 and CDR2 are KGHDR and SFDVKD. The ends were cut back, 3 bases at V and 3 bases at J, with 11 bases in the middle.

This clone was observed once. The chain combines TRBV7-2 with TRBJ2-5; unclear D gene. Germline CDR1 SGHTA, CDR2 FQGNSA. V was pared by 5 bases and J by 0 bases, with 10 bases between. The CDR3 runs 14 residues. CDR3 amino acids: CASSLGRNQETQYF. CDR3 DNA: TGTGCCAGCAGCCTCGGGCGGAACCAAGAGACCCAGTACTTC.

The V call is TRBV30, the J call TRBJ1-5; no firm D call. This CDR3 region has 13 residues. CDR1 and CDR2 from the germline V gene are GTSNPN and SVGIG (reference sequence). The V end lost 5 bases, the J end lost 1 base, and 9 bases lay between the germline ends. The CDR3 is CAWGQDSNQPQHF. CDR3 nucleotides: TGTGCCTGGGGGCAGGACAGCAATCAGCCCCAGCATTTT.

The V call is TRBV29-1, the J call TRBJ1-5; 12 positions agree with TRBD1. CDR1 SQVTM and CDR2 ANQGSEA come from the germline V gene. The CDR3 has 14 residues. Trimming cost V 4 bases and J 6 bases; bases outside gene matches: 4. CDR3 sequence reads: CSVAGTGGGQPQHF. In DNA, the CDR3 is TGCAGCGTTGCCGGGACAGGGGGCGGTCAGCCCCAGCATTTT.

The chain has TRBV12-3 or TRBV12-4 and TRBJ1-1, with TRBD1 matching 9 bases. With 6 bases clipped from V and 5 bases from J, the junction kept 1 base outside the gene matches. This CDR3 region has 12 residues. The CDR3, as DNA: TGTGCCAGCAGACAGGGGGCAACTGAAGCTTTCTTT. Protein product: CASRQGATEAFF.

V usage is TRBV24-1 and J usage is TRBJ2-6; tentative D call: TRBD1 (6 bases). CDR3 size: 15 residues. Germline lookup yields CDR1 KGHDR and CDR2 SFDVKD. V lost 4 bases, J lost 1 base, and 7 bases lay in between. DNA of the CDR3: TGTGCCACCAGTGACCAGGGGTCTGGGGCCAACGTCCTGACTTTC. As protein: CATSDQGSGANVLTF.

The CDR3 bases are TGTGCCAGCAGTTACGGGCTGAGGGAGACCCAGTACTTC. This sequence encodes CASSYGLRETQYF. The chain carries TRBV6-5 and TRBJ2-5; D remains unclear. The CDR3 covers 13 residues. V gave up 2 bases and J gave up 5 bases, with 9 bases separating them. Germline V gene data show CDR1 as MNHEY and CDR2 as SVGAGI.

This clone was counted only a few times. The chain carries TRBV19 and TRBJ2-1, with unresolved D. The CDR3 runs to 15 residues. Germline loops: CDR1 LNHDA, CDR2 SQIVND (reference sequence). The V and J ends lost 5 bases and 5 bases respectively, with 16 bases between them. CDR3 nucleotides: TGTGCCAGTAGTGGACCCGAAACTTGGGACAATGAGCAGTTCTTC. This encodes CASSGPETWDNEQFF.

The chain employs TRBV30 and TRBJ1-5, with TRBD1 identical over 9 bases. The CDR3 consists of 18 residues. Germline trimming cut 2 bases from V and 0 bases from J; bases unmatched to any gene: 11. Looked up from germline, CDR1 is GTSNPN and CDR2 is SVGIG (reference sequence). CDR3 loop: CAWSPGTGRTYSNQPQHF. CDR3 DNA: TGTGCCTGGAGTCCCGGGACAGGGAGAACCTATAGCAATCAGCCCCAGCATTTT. The complete variable domain, with remaining parts taken from reference TRBV30 and TRBJ1-5, reads SQTIHQWPATLVQPVGSPLSLECTVEGTSNPNLYWYRQAAGRGLQLLFYSVGIGQISSEVPQNLSASRPQDRQFILSSKKLLLSDSGFYLCAWSPGTGRTYSNQPQHFGDGTRLSIL.

This clone was picked up a small number of times. V gene TRBV2 combines with J gene TRBJ1-5; D is ambiguous. Germline V gene sequence: CDR1 SNHLY, CDR2 FYNNEI. The ends were cut back, 3 bases at V and 5 bases at J, with 11 bases in the middle. There are 14 residues in the CDR3. This CDR3 reads CASSDTTADQPQHF. DNA for the CDR3: TGTGCCAGCAGTGACACGACGGCAGATCAGCCCCAGCATTTT.

A note on this clone: Other DNA sequences in this sample translate to the same CDR3. Here the CDR3 reads CASSEGYSPLHF. For the CDR3, the DNA is TGTGCCAGCAGTGAGGGGTATTCACCCCTCCACTTT. The V call is TRBV12-3 or TRBV12-4, the J call TRBJ1-6; the D gene is possibly TRBD1 (5 bases). Deletions cut 5 bases from V and 8 bases from J, with 7 bases between. The CDR3 length is 12 residues.

The V call is TRBV6-5, the J call TRBJ2-5, with 7 bases fitting TRBD2. Germline V lookup: CDR1 MNHEY, CDR2 SVGAGI. V was clipped by 3 bases and J by 5 bases; unmatched bases: 6. The CDR3 runs to 14 residues. As DNA, the CDR3 is TGTGCCAGCAGTTATGCCATGGGAGGGGAGACCCAGTACTTC. This sequence encodes CASSYAMGGETQYF.

The genes are TRBV3-1 (or the pseudogene TRBV3-2) and TRBJ2-1; 10 positions match TRBD2. This CDR3 contains 12 residues. V shed 5 bases, J shed 15 bases, and the junction held 7 bases outside the gene matches. CDR1 is LGHDT and CDR2 is YNNKEL in the germline V gene (reference sequence). The CDR3 spells CASSSPGTSAFF. The DNA of the CDR3 is TGTGCCAGCAGCTCGCCCGGGACTAGCGCGTTCTTC.

The genes are TRBV20-1 and TRBJ1-4, with D possibly TRBD1 on 6 matching bases. Germline V gives CDR1 DFQATT, CDR2 SNEGSKA (reference sequence). Between the trimmed V and J ends, which lost 3 bases and 4 bases, there was a span of 12 bases. The CDR3 sequence is 14 residues long. CDR3 in DNA: TGCAGTGCTAGTTCACAGGGCCTTAATGAAAAACTGTTTTTT. As protein: CSASSQGLNEKLFF.

V and J are TRBV11-2 and TRBJ1-2; 8 nucleotides agree with TRBD1. CDR1 is SGHAT, CDR2 FQNNGV, per germline. With 5 bases clipped from V and 4 bases from J, the junction kept 9 bases outside the gene matches. This CDR3 is 15 amino acids long. The CDR3 is CASSVTRQGSYGYTF. The DNA of the CDR3 is TGTGCCAGCAGCGTAACCCGACAGGGGTCCTATGGCTACACCTTC.

The chain joins TRBV2 to TRBJ2-7; the match to TRBD2 covers 8 bases. With 4 bases clipped from V and 5 bases from J, the junction kept 10 bases outside the gene matches. Looked up from germline, CDR1 is SNHLY and CDR2 is FYNNEI. This CDR3 region has 15 residues. CDR3 residues: CASSVRGGPVDEQYV. The CDR3 bases are TGTGCCAGCAGTGTACGGGGGGGCCCGGTTGACGAGCAGTACGTC.